This TCR beta chain was found in a study of blood T cell repertoires in COVID-19. In the study overall: Both acute and convalescent COVID-19 samples were obtained from the United States, Italy and Spain. PBMCs, B-cell-depleted T cells, or T cells provided the cDNA or gDNA that made up the material.

In germline, CDR1 is SGHTA, CDR2 FQGNSA. Trimming cost V 4 bases and J 0 bases, with 12 bases left between them. This CDR3 comprises 15 residues. Clones were sequenced by immunoSEQ multiplex PCR, and TCRdb holds only the in-frame ones, with some missing. The table has 300,000 or so clones, 70% to 90% seen once; the top ten hold approximately 5.3%. The sequencing sample was made of PBMCs or T cells enriched from blood (not recorded which). This sequence originates from a woman aged 25 to 39 who had recovered from COVID-19. This chain uses TRBV7-2 with TRBJ1-1; D perhaps matches TRBD1 (6 bases). The CDR3: CASSSTTGMNTEAFF. The CDR3 nucleotides are TGTGCCAGCAGCTCAACGACAGGCATGAACACTGAAGCTTTCTTT.